The 27 T cell receptor beta chains in this list originate from one sample, sequenced in a study of response to subunit inactivated influenza vaccine. TCRdb ran MiXCR on the RT-PCR reads and lists one entry per CDR3 protein. The sample consists of 630,000 or so distinct CDR3 sequences, 15% to 19% of them appearing once. The source was PBMCs from blood, collected 11 to 12 days after vaccination. The receptors shown here come from a man aged 45-65 years who received an inactivated influenza vaccine.

The gene calls are TRBV10-3 and TRBJ2-7, with D perhaps TRBD1 or TRBD2 (6 bases each). V lost 4 bases to trimming and J lost 4 bases, with 17 bases between them. Germline CDR1 ENHRY, CDR2 SYGVKD. The CDR3 has 15 residues. The CDR3 protein is CAISGGDAGQYEQYF. The CDR3 DNA follows: TGTGCCATCAGTGGGGGGGACGCGGGACAATACGAGCAGTACTTC.

This clonotype was observed once. The V call is TRBV11-1, the J call TRBJ2-1, with TRBD1 matching over 7 bases. The CDR3 runs to 16 residues. V shed 5 bases, J shed 7 bases, and the junction held 14 bases outside the gene matches. The germline CDR1 and CDR2 sequences are SGHAT and FQDESV (reference sequence). The CDR3 region is CASSPYRGSGMNEQFF. The CDR3 DNA sequence: TGTGCCAGCAGCCCGTACAGGGGAAGCGGTATGAATGAGCAGTTCTTC.

This chain links TRBV4-3 with TRBJ2-1; 7 bases are shared with TRBD1. CDR1 and CDR2 from the germline V gene are LGHNA and YSLEER. V lost 4 bases to trimming and J lost 3 bases; unmatched junction nucleotides: 6. This CDR3 spans 15 amino acids. In DNA, the CDR3 is TGCGCCAGCAGCCGAGCCGGGACAGTCTACAATGAGCAGTTCTTC. It encodes CASSRAGTVYNEQFF.

A few counts support this clonotype. The V call is TRBV9, the J call TRBJ1-5, with D possibly matching TRBD1 (6 bases). Germline CDR1 SGDLS, CDR2 YYNGEE. V was trimmed by 2 bases and J by 2 bases, leaving 14 bases between them. This CDR3 contains 16 residues. The CDR3 here is CASSVDRRIRNQPQHF. CDR3 DNA sequence: TGTGCCAGCAGCGTGGACAGACGGATACGCAATCAGCCCCAGCATTTT.

This clonotype was recorded at least ten times. This chain connects TRBV29-1 to TRBJ2-1; 7 nucleotides match TRBD2. V was clipped by 0 bases and J by 2 bases; unmatched bases: 7. Germline CDR1 is SQVTM and CDR2 is ANQGSEA. CDR3 length equals 16 residues. DNA of the CDR3: TGCAGCGTTGAAGATTGGGGGGGTCCGGCCTACAATGAGCAGTTCTTC. It encodes CSVEDWGGPAYNEQFF.

The J gene is TRBJ2-7, the V gene TRBV2; D tentatively reads TRBD1 or TRBD2 (5 bases each). Looked up from germline, CDR1 is SNHLY and CDR2 is FYNNEI. This CDR3 contains 12 residues. V gave up 5 bases and J gave up 6 bases, with 11 bases separating them. Written as DNA, the CDR3 is TGTGCCAGCAGTACACCGGGACGCGAGCAGTACTTC. Amino acid sequence: CASSTPGREQYF.

This clonotype was detected a few times. CDR3 DNA: TGTGCCAGCTCACCTCAATCGGCTCCTTCGCAGGATACGCAGTATTTT. Amino acids: CASSPQSAPSQDTQYF. The gene calls are TRBV18 and TRBJ2-3; D not certain. Germline CDR1 reads KGHSH; CDR2 reads LQKENI. The CDR3 contains 16 residues. Trimming took 3 bases from V and 6 from J, leaving 19 bases between them.

The V and J genes are TRBV9 and TRBJ2-6; possibly TRBD2 for D (7 bases). The germline V and J ends were trimmed by 0 bases and 4 bases, with 14 bases remaining between them. Germline assignment: CDR1 SGDLS and CDR2 YYNGEE. This CDR3 is 17 amino acids long. The CDR3 nucleotides are TGTGCCAGCAGCGTAGGAGGGGGGGGATCCGGGGCCAACGTCCTGACTTTC. Its translation is CASSVGGGGSGANVLTF.

V usage is TRBV12-3 or TRBV12-4 and J usage is TRBJ1-1, with TRBD1 matching over 9 bases. CDR3 size: 13 residues. With 3 bases clipped from V and 8 bases from J, the junction kept 4 bases outside the gene matches. The CDR3 DNA sequence: TGTGCCAGCAGTTTTGGACAGGGGTTAGAAGCTTTCTTT. Protein sequence: CASSFGQGLEAFF.

This clonotype has more than one count but fewer than ten. The chain links TRBV4-3 to TRBJ2-3; possibly TRBD1 for D (6 bases). V was pared by 3 bases and J by 8 bases, with 18 bases between. Germline CDR1 reads LGHNA; CDR2 reads YSLEER. The CDR3 contains 15 residues. The CDR3 sequence is CASSHTSRDTSTQYF. CDR3 DNA: TGCGCCAGCAGCCACACTTCTCGGGACACCAGTACGCAGTATTTT.

The chain combines TRBV3-1 with TRBJ2-1, with D unclear. CDR1 is LGHDT and CDR2 is YNNKEL in the germline V gene (reference sequence). CDR3 length: 15 amino acids. Trimming removed 4 bases at V and 2 bases at J, with 12 bases between. The CDR3 loop is CASSLRDLPYNEQFF. The CDR3 DNA follows: TGTGCCAGCAGCCTTCGAGACCTACCCTACAATGAGCAGTTCTTC.

At least ten counts were recorded for this clonotype. The chain is built from TRBV4-3 and TRBJ2-1, with D perhaps being TRBD1 or TRBD2 (5 bases each). The germline V gene encodes CDR1 LGHNA and CDR2 YSLEER. Trimming shortened V by 3 bases and J by 7 bases, and 10 bases separated the two germline ends. CDR3 length: 13 amino acids. The CDR3 bases are TGCGCCAGCAGCCAGTTGGGGGAGAATGAGCAGTTCTTC. Its translation: CASSQLGENEQFF.

This clonotype was seen a handful of times. The chain links TRBV3-1 to TRBJ1-2; D remains unclear. Germline CDR1 and CDR2: LGHDT and YNNKEL (reference sequence). This CDR3 is built from 13 residues. With 2 bases removed from V and 5 bases from J, the gap between germline ends came to 9 bases. The CDR3 here is CASSQNTGYGYTF. The CDR3 DNA sequence: TGTGCCAGCAGCCAAAACACGGGATATGGCTACACCTTC.

The V and J genes are TRBV12-3 or TRBV12-4 and TRBJ2-2; D possibly uses TRBD1 or TRBD2 (5 bases each). The ends were cut back, 6 bases at V and 1 base at J, with 12 bases in the middle. The CDR3 consists of 15 residues. CDR3 nucleotide sequence: TGTGCCAGCAGGCTGGGGGAGTTGAACACCGGGGAGCTGTTTTTT. Protein sequence: CASRLGELNTGELFF.

This clonotype was seen a handful of times. The chain has TRBV20-1 and TRBJ1-2; D is unclear. Trimming removed 4 bases from V and 2 bases from J, with 8 bases in between. This CDR3 has 12 residues. CDR1 is DFQATT, CDR2 SNEGSKA, per germline (reference sequence). CDR3 bases: TGCAGTGCTAAAAGCAGGAACTATGGCTACACCTTC. It is translated as CSAKSRNYGYTF.

Ten or more counts support this clonotype. This chain connects TRBV30 to TRBJ1-2; a possible D gene is TRBD1 (6 bases). Between the trimmed V and J ends, which lost 1 base and 1 base, there was a span of 13 bases. The CDR3 contains 15 residues. The V gene's germline CDR1 is GTSNPN and CDR2 SVGIG (reference sequence). This CDR3 is CAWSEPQQGNYGYTF. CDR3 nucleotides: TGTGCCTGGAGTGAGCCACAACAGGGTAACTATGGCTACACCTTC.

This clonotype was observed a few times. The V and J genes are TRBV7-9 and TRBJ2-3, with D unresolved. CDR3 length equals 12 residues. Trimming removed 4 bases from V and 7 bases from J, with 9 bases in between. Germline CDR1 and CDR2: SEHNR and FQNEAQ (reference sequence). CDR3: CASSSGSYTQYF. The CDR3 region has the DNA TGTGCCAGCAGCTCTGGGTCTTATACGCAGTATTTT.

Many counts were recorded for this clonotype. The chain uses TRBV7-2 and TRBJ2-3; D is undetermined. Per germline, CDR1 SGHTA and CDR2 FQGNSA. This CDR3 contains 13 residues. Trimming pared 1 base from V and 7 bases from J, leaving 9 bases between. The CDR3 coding sequence is TGTGCCAGCAGCTTAGGAATGGGTAATACGCAGTATTTT. Amino acids: CASSLGMGNTQYF.

The chain couples TRBV11-2 to TRBJ2-1; 10 bases agree with TRBD2. V lost 0 bases, J lost 8 bases, and 13 bases stayed unmatched. CDR3 length: 18 residues. Germline V gives CDR1 SGHAT, CDR2 FQNNGV. In DNA form, the CDR3 reads TGTGCCAGCAGCTTAGATAGTGATAGCGGGAGGCGGGGCTATGAGCAGTTCTTC. Translating it yields CASSLDSDSGRRGYEQFF.

The CDR3 bases are TGTGCCAGCTCCCAAGTAGGGGGATTCGAAGAGACCCAGTACTTC. It codes for CASSQVGGFEETQYF. The chain uses TRBV6-2 or TRBV6-3 and TRBJ2-5; tentative D call: TRBD1 (6 bases). The CDR3 has 15 residues. V was pared by 8 bases and J by 3 bases, with 19 bases between. The germline gives CDR1 MNHEY, CDR2 SVGEGT.

This clonotype came up many times. The V call is TRBV12-3 or TRBV12-4, the J call TRBJ1-5; D possibly corresponds to TRBD1 (6 bases). The CDR3 loop spans 15 amino acids. V was cut by 3 bases and J by 7 bases, with 16 bases left in between. The CDR3 spells CASSFYRDFPQPQHF. CDR3 DNA sequence: TGTGCCAGCAGTTTCTACAGGGACTTCCCCCAGCCCCAGCATTTT.

This clonotype was observed many times. The chain combines TRBV10-3 with TRBJ2-7, with TRBD2 matching over 12 bases. The germline gives CDR1 ENHRY, CDR2 SYGVKD. With V trimmed by 9 bases and J by 3 bases, 15 bases remained unmatched. The CDR3 is 17 amino acids. The CDR3 spells CAISPYTSGGRSYEQYF. The CDR3 DNA reads as TGTGCCATTTCCCCTTATACTAGCGGGGGGCGCAGCTACGAGCAGTACTTC.

This clonotype was found a few times. This chain links TRBV12-3 or TRBV12-4 with TRBJ2-5, with a weak D call TRBD2 (6 bases). V lost 1 base and J 4 bases, leaving 13 bases between the germline ends. This CDR3 is 15 amino acids long. This CDR3 reads CASSLGYGEAETQYF. The CDR3 DNA reads as TGTGCCAGCAGTTTAGGGTACGGGGAGGCAGAGACCCAGTACTTC.

This clonotype has just a few counts. V usage is TRBV5-1 and J usage is TRBJ2-5, with 9 bases lining up with TRBD1. The CDR3 contains 17 residues. The ends lost 1 base at V and 1 base at J; junction bases unmatched: 8. Per germline, CDR1 SGHRS and CDR2 YFSETQ. The CDR3 loop is CASSLQGQGLAQETQYF. The CDR3, as DNA: TGCGCCAGCAGCTTGCAAGGACAGGGGTTGGCCCAAGAGACCCAGTACTTC.

This clonotype was detected many times. The chain employs TRBV20-1 and TRBJ2-1; D is perhaps TRBD1 or TRBD2 (5 bases each). The CDR3 contains 16 residues. The germline V gene encodes CDR1 DFQATT and CDR2 SNEGSKA (reference sequence). Between the trimmed V and J ends, which lost 3 bases and 1 base, there was a span of 16 bases. In DNA form, the CDR3 reads TGCAGTGCTAGGGCCGGGACCCCCGGGTCCTACAATGAGCAGTTCTTC. Translated, it gives CSARAGTPGSYNEQFF.

The V and J genes are TRBV2 and TRBJ2-2, with TRBD1 matching over 8 bases. Germline V CDR1 and CDR2: SNHLY, FYNNEI. The CDR3 extends over 16 amino acids. The V segment lost 4 bases and the J segment 5 bases; nucleotides outside the gene matches: 9. In nucleotides, the CDR3 is TGTGCCAGCAGTGGACCTAGGACAGGGCCAACCGGGGAGCTGTTTTTT. It encodes CASSGPRTGPTGELFF.

The V and J genes are TRBV5-1 and TRBJ2-6; 11 bases map to TRBD1. Germline CDR1 SGHRS, CDR2 YFSETQ. The J segment lost 0 bases and the V segment lost 1 base, leaving 3 bases of the junction unmatched. This CDR3 has 18 residues. The CDR3 sequence: CASSLSGQGGSGANVLTF. The CDR3 DNA follows: TGCGCCAGCAGCTTGTCGGGACAGGGGGGCTCTGGGGCCAACGTCCTGACTTTC.